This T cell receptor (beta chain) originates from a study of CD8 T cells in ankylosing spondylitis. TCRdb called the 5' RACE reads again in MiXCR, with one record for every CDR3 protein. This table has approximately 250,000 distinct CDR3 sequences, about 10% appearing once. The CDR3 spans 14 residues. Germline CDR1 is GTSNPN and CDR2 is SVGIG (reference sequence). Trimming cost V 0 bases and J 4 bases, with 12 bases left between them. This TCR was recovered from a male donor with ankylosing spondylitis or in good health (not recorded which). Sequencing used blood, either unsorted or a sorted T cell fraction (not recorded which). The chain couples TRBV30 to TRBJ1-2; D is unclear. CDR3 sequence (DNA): TGTGCCTGGAGTGTACCGGGGATGTCCTATGGCTACACCTTC. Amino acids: CAWSVPGMSYGYTF.